This T cell receptor beta chain stems from a study of technical replicates of blood from four donors (dated by TCRdb to about 2017). This clone was picked up a small number of times. No cognate antigen has been identified for it. No base qualities exist here, and no much larger clone lies one base off it. This same CDR3 is encoded by further DNA sequences in the sample. Library preparation used the immunoSEQ multiplex PCR assay. TCRdb holds this immuneACCESS table with in-frame rearrangements only. Some clones are missing; in checked studies, unresolved V genes explain under half, and the rest has no known cause. This sample has tens of thousands of clones in its table, and 75% to 90% of those were observed once. The ten largest clones take up roughly 0.38% of the sample. The sample consisted of T cells isolated from PBMCs. The sequence was obtained from a human donor in good health.

The DNA is as follows: TGCAGTGCTTCCAAGAACACTGAAGCTTTCTTT. It encodes CSASKNTEAFF. The chain links TRBV20-1 with TRBJ1-1; the D gene cannot be resolved reliably. Spanning cysteine to phenylalanine, the CDR3 consists of 11 amino acids. The CDR3 DNA has 33 bases and is translated from base 1. Reading the germline V gene (reference sequence) gives CDR1 DFQATT and CDR2 SNEGSKA. The junction carries 5 bases between V and J, which are trimmed by 5 bases and 1 base respectively.